These 14 T cell receptor beta chains came from one sample sequenced in a study of blood T cells in healthy people across ages. Alongside a J-beta primer mix, a sample-barcoded 5' primer served in a second PCR lasting about 7 to 11 cycles. TCRdb redid the calling of the 5' RACE reads with MiXCR, one entry per CDR3 protein. The sample has about a million distinct CDR3 sequences, roughly 43% seen once; the top ten hold around 15%. Source material: blood. These receptors were taken from a man aged 25 to 45 in good health.

The sample holds a few counts of this clonotype. The chain employs TRBV4-3 and TRBJ1-1; D remains unclear. V was shortened by 0 bases and J by 0 bases, with 14 bases between the two germline ends. The CDR3 length is 17 residues. Per the germline V gene, CDR1 is LGHNA and CDR2 is YSLEER. The CDR3 loop reads CASSQEIGALMNTEAFF. The DNA of the CDR3 is TGCGCCAGCAGCCAAGAAATAGGAGCCCTTATGAACACTGAAGCTTTCTTT.

This clonotype was observed a few times. The chain links TRBV20-1 to TRBJ1-2; 7 bases map to TRBD1. J lost 4 bases, V lost 4 bases, and 9 bases had no gene match. Germline CDR1 and CDR2: DFQATT and SNEGSKA (reference sequence). The length of the CDR3 is 14 residues. Written as DNA, the CDR3 is TGCAGTGCTATCCCCCTGACAGGGTTCTATGGCTACACCTTC. This codes for CSAIPLTGFYGYTF.

This sequence joins TRBV20-1 and TRBJ1-4; perhaps TRBD1 as D (5 bases). In germline, CDR1 is DFQATT, CDR2 SNEGSKA (reference sequence). The V end was cut by 2 bases, the J end by 15 bases, with 16 bases between. This CDR3 has 12 amino acids. CDR3 in amino acids: CSARRQDRLMFF. CDR3 sequence (DNA): TGCAGTGCTAGAAGACAAGACAGACTGATGTTTTTT.

This clonotype showed up just a few times. The rearrangement uses TRBV6-6 and TRBJ2-1; TRBD1 matches 7 bases. CDR1 and CDR2 (germline): MNHNY, SVGAGI (reference sequence). The ends lost 5 bases at V and 0 bases at J; junction bases unmatched: 7. The CDR3 extends over 16 amino acids. CDR3 coding DNA: TGTGCCAGCAGTCACGACAGGGTTAGCTCCTACAATGAGCAGTTCTTC. It is translated as CASSHDRVSSYNEQFF.

This clonotype was found many times. This chain uses TRBV5-1 with TRBJ2-5, with 8 bases lining up with TRBD1. J was trimmed by 11 bases and V by 4 bases; bases with no gene match: 7. Germline CDR1 is SGHRS and CDR2 is YFSETQ. The CDR3 totals 12 residues. Here the CDR3 DNA reads TGCGCCAGCAGCCCGGACAGGGTTCAGCAGTACTTC. Translating it yields CASSPDRVQQYF.

The rearrangement joins TRBV5-1 to TRBJ2-5, with D possibly called TRBD1 or TRBD2 (5 bases each). The CDR3 covers 12 residues. Per the germline V gene, CDR1 is SGHRS and CDR2 is YFSETQ. Trimming removed 0 bases from V and 7 bases from J, with 7 bases in between. This CDR3 is CASSLDGTTQYF. CDR3 coding DNA: TGCGCCAGCAGCTTGGACGGGACGACCCAGTACTTC.

For the CDR3, the DNA is TGCAGTGCTAGGCAAGGGGGGGACTATAGCAATCAGCCCCAGCATTTT. Translated, it gives CSARQGGDYSNQPQHF. The chain combines TRBV20-1 with TRBJ1-5, with TRBD1 as a possible D gene (6 bases). The V gene's germline CDR1 is DFQATT and CDR2 SNEGSKA (reference sequence). Between the trimmed V and J ends, which lost 3 bases and 0 bases, there was a span of 15 bases. The CDR3 spans 16 residues.

Only a few counts were recorded for this clonotype. The chain links TRBV20-1 to TRBJ2-5; no definite D call. Germline V gene lookup returns CDR1 DFQATT and CDR2 SNEGSKA (reference sequence). V was trimmed by 2 bases and J by 4 bases, leaving 5 bases between them. This CDR3 contains 11 residues. Here the CDR3 reads CSARKGETQYF. The DNA of the CDR3 is TGCAGTGCTAGAAAAGGAGAGACCCAGTACTTC.

The CDR3 DNA reads TGTGCCATCAGTGATCCTGGGGGAGTTAGTGAAGCTTTCTTT. Amino acid sequence: CAISDPGGVSEAFF. The genes are TRBV10-3 and TRBJ1-1; tentatively, D is TRBD1 (5 bases). V lost 3 bases, J lost 7 bases, and 15 bases lay in between. The CDR3 is 14 residues long. Germline V gene data show CDR1 as ENHRY and CDR2 as SYGVKD.

The gene calls are TRBV12-3 or TRBV12-4 and TRBJ2-5; 8 bases map to TRBD1. The J segment lost 3 bases and the V segment lost 4 bases, leaving 4 bases of the junction unmatched. The CDR3 is 14 residues long. The CDR3 bases are TGTGCCAGCAGTTCCGCGACAGGGGAAGAGACCCAGTACTTC. Translated, it gives CASSSATGEETQYF.

This clonotype has just one count. The rearrangement joins TRBV5-6 to TRBJ1-1, with TRBD1 identical over 7 bases. Per the germline V gene, CDR1 is SGHDT and CDR2 is YYEEEE. Trimming at V came to 4 bases and at J to 0 bases, leaving 12 bases not matched to a gene. The CDR3 spans 17 residues. Here the CDR3 DNA reads TGTGCCAGCAGCCCGGGACAGAACCGTAGAGTGAACACTGAAGCTTTCTTT. Its translation: CASSPGQNRRVNTEAFF. The variable domain in full, completed from reference TRBV5-6 and TRBJ1-1, reads DAGVTQSPTHLIKTRGQQVTLRCSPKSGHDTVSWYQQALGQGPQFIFQYYEEEERQRGNFPDRFSGHQFPNYSSELNVNALLLGDSALYLCASSPGQNRRVNTEAFFGQGTRLTVV.

This chain connects TRBV27 to TRBJ2-1, with D possibly called TRBD1 or TRBD2 (6 bases each). The V end was cut by 3 bases, the J end by 9 bases, with 9 bases between. The germline gives CDR1 MNHEY, CDR2 SMNVEV (reference sequence). This CDR3 has 12 residues. In nucleotides, the CDR3 is TGTGCCAGCAGTTTGTCGGGGGCTGAGCAGTTCTTC. This codes for CASSLSGAEQFF.

The chain combines TRBV20-1 with TRBJ2-1, with TRBD1 matching over 8 bases. The germline V gene encodes CDR1 DFQATT and CDR2 SNEGSKA (reference sequence). The CDR3 is made up of 12 amino acids. Trimming at V came to 6 bases and at J to 12 bases, leaving 10 bases not matched to a gene. CDR3: CSARTGNVGQFF. The CDR3 coding sequence is TGCAGTGCCCGGACAGGGAATGTTGGGCAGTTCTTC.

V and J are TRBV6-2 or TRBV6-3 and TRBJ1-5, with unresolved D. The CDR3 consists of 12 residues. Germline CDR1 is MNHEY and CDR2 is SVGEGT. Trimming left V 7 bases short and J 4 bases short, with 8 bases between. CDR3 nucleotide sequence: TGTGCCAGCACGGGAGGTAATCAGCCCCAGCATTTT. Translating it yields CASTGGNQPQHF.